This T cell receptor (beta chain) came from a study of OX40 agonist ivuxolimab in advanced cancers. TCRdb's table, derived via immunoSEQ multiplex PCR, lists solely in-frame clones and lacks some. The sample contains roughly 100,000 clones, roughly 84% of which appear only once. Per the germline V gene, CDR1 is KGHSH and CDR2 is LQKENI. The V and J ends lost 5 bases and 7 bases, in that order; junction bases with no gene match: 10. This CDR3 spans 15 amino acids. Sequencing used CD4+ or CD8+ T cells sorted from blood, obtained in a trial of the OX40 agonist ivuxolimab. The chain has TRBV18 and TRBJ1-2; the match to TRBD1 covers 10 bases. This clonotype was sampled from an adult with an advanced solid tumor such as melanoma, head and neck, liver or kidney cancer. CDR3 DNA: TGTGCCAGCTCATCCGGTCCGGGACAGGGGTTTGGCTACACCTTC. Its translation: CASSSGPGQGFGYTF.